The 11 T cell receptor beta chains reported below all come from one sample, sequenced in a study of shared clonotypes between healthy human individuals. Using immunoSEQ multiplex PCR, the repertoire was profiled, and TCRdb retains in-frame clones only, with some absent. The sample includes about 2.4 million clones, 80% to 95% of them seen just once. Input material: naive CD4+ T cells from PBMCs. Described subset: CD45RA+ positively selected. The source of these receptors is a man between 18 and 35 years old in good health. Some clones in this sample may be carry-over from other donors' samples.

CDR3 DNA sequence: TGTGCCAGCTCTCCCACAGGGGGGGCAGGGGGAGAGACCCAGTACTTC. Protein product: CASSPTGGAGGETQYF. The chain has TRBV2 and TRBJ2-5; possibly TRBD1 for D (8 bases). The CDR3 sequence is 16 residues long. Germline V lookup: CDR1 SNHLY, CDR2 FYNNEI. V lost 8 bases to trimming and J lost 4 bases, with 23 bases between them.

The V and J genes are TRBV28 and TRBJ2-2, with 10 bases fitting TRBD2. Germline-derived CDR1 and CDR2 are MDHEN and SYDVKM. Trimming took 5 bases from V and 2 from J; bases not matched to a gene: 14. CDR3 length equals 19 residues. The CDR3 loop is CASSPLRGLAGANTGELFF. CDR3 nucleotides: TGTGCCAGCAGTCCGTTGAGGGGGCTAGCGGGAGCAAACACCGGGGAGCTGTTTTTT.

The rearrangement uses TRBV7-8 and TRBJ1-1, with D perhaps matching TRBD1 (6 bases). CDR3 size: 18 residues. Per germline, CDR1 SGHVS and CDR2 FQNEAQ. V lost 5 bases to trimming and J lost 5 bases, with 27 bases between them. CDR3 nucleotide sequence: TGTGCCAGCAGCCCGGAAGGGACACAGGCTCGGGTCGAGACTGAAGCTTTCTTT. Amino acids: CASSPEGTQARVETEAFF.

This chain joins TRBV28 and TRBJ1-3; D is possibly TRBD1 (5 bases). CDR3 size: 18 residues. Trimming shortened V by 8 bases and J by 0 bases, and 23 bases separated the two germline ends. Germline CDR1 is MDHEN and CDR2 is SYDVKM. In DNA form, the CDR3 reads TGTGCCAGCCATATCTCACCAGGGCGAAAATCCTCTGGAAACACCATATATTTT. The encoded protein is CASHISPGRKSSGNTIYF.

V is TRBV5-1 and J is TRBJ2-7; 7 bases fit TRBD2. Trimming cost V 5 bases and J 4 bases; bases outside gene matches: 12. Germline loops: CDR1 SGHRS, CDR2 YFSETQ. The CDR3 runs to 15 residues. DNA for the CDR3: TGCGCCAGCAGTTTAGGGCCGGGAGGACTTTACGAGCAGTACTTC. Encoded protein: CASSLGPGGLYEQYF.

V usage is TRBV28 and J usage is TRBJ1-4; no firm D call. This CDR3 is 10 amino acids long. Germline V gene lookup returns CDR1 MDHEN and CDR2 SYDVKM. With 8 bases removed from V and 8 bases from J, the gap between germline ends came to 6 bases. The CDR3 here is CASASEKLFF. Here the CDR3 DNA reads TGTGCCAGCGCGTCGGAAAAACTGTTTTTT.

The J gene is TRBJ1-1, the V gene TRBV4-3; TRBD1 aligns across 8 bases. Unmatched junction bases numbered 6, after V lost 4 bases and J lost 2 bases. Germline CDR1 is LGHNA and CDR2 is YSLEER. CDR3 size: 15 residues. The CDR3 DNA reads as TGCGCCAGCAGCCGAGAGGGACAGGATAACACTGAAGCTTTCTTT. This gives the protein CASSREGQDNTEAFF.

This chain's CDR3 is CASSLTSGRWTDTQYF. In nucleotides, the CDR3 is TGTGCCAGCAGTCTAACTAGCGGGAGATGGACAGATACGCAGTATTTT. The rearrangement links TRBV2 to TRBJ2-3, with 11 bases lining up with TRBD2. Germline loops: CDR1 SNHLY, CDR2 FYNNEI. V trimming: 5 bases; J trimming: 3 bases; junction bases outside the gene matches: 7. The length of the CDR3 is 16 residues.

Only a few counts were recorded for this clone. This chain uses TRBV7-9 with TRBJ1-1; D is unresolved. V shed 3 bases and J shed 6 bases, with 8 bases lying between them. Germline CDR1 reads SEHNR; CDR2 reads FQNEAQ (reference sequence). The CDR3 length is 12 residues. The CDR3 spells CASSLSPPEAFF. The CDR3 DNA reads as TGTGCCAGCAGCTTGTCCCCCCCTGAAGCTTTCTTT.

The CDR3 region is CASSGKGPYTEAFF. CDR3 in DNA: TGTGCCAGCAGTGGTAAAGGACCCTACACTGAAGCTTTCTTT. This chain uses TRBV7-8 with TRBJ1-1, with D unclear. The germline gives CDR1 SGHVS, CDR2 FQNEAQ. CDR3 size: 14 residues. Trimming took 6 bases from V and 3 from J, leaving 14 bases between them.

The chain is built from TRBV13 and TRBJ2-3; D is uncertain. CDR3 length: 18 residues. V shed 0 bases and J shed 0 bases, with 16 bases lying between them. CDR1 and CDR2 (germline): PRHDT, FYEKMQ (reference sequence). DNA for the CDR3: TGTGCCAGCAGCTTAGGCCTGGGGAAGCAATCTAGCACAGATACGCAGTATTTT. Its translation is CASSLGLGKQSSTDTQYF.